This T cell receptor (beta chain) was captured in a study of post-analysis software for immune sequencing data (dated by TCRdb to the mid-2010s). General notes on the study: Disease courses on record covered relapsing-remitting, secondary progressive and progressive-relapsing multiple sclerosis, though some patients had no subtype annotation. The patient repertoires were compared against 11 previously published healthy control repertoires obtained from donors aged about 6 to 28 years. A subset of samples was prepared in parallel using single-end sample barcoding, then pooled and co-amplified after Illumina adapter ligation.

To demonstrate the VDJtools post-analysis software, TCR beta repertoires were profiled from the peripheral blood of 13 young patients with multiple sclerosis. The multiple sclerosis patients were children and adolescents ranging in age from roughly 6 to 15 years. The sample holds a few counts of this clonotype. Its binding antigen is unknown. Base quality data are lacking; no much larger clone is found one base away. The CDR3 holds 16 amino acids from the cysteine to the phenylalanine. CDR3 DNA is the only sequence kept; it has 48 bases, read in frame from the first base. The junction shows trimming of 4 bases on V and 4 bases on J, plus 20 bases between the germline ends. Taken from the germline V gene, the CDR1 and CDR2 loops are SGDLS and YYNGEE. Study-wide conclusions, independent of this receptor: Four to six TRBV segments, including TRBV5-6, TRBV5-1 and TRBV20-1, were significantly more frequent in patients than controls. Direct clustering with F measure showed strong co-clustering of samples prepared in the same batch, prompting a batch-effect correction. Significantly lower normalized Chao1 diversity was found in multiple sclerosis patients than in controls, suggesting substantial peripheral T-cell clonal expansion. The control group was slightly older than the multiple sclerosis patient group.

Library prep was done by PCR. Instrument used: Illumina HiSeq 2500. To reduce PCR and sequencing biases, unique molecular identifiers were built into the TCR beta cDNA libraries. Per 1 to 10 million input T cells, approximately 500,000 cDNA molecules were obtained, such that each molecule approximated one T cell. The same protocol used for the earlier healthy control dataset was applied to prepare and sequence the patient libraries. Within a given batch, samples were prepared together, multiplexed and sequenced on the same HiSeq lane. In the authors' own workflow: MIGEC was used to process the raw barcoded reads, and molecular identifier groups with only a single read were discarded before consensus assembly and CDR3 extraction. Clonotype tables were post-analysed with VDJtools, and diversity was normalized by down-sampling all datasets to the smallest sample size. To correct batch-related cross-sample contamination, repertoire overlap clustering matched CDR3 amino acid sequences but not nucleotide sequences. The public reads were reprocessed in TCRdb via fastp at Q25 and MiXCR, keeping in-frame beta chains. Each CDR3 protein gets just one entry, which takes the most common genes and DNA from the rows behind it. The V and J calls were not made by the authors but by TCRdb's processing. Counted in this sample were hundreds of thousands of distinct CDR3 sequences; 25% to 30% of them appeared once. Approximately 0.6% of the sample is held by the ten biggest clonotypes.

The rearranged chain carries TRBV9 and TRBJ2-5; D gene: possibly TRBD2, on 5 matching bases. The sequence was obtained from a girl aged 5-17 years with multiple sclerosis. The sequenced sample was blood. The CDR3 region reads CASSPGALWAGETQYF. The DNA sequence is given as TGTGCCAGCAGCCCCGGAGCCCTTTGGGCGGGAGAGACCCAGTACTTC.